A single sample gave rise to the 24 T cell receptor beta chains below, sequenced in a study of T cells after yellow fever vaccination. TCRdb re-derived calls from the 5' RACE reads in MiXCR, one entry per CDR3 protein. Found here are hundreds of thousands of distinct CDR3 sequences, about a sixth of them singletons; the top ten hold around a sixth. The source was PBMCs, collected 5 to 6 days after the first yellow fever vaccination. The receptor set was obtained from a man younger than 30 who received the YFV17D yellow fever vaccine.

The chain couples TRBV4-3 to TRBJ2-2; tentatively, D is TRBD1 or TRBD2 (6 bases each). Germline V gene data show CDR1 as LGHNA and CDR2 as YSLEER. The length of the CDR3 is 16 residues. V gave up 0 bases and J gave up 1 base, with 9 bases separating them. Here the CDR3 DNA reads TGCGCCAGCAGCCAAGATGGGGGGCGGAACACCGGGGAGCTGTTTTTT. Its translation is CASSQDGGRNTGELFF.

The V call is TRBV6-1, the J call TRBJ1-1, with D hard to call. The length of the CDR3 is 14 residues. CDR1 MNHNS and CDR2 SASEGT come from the germline V gene. Trimming cost V 6 bases and J 3 bases, with 14 bases left between them. CDR3: CASRRRAWDTEAFF. As DNA, the CDR3 is TGTGCCAGCAGGCGGAGGGCTTGGGACACTGAAGCTTTCTTT.

The sample holds a few counts of this clonotype. The genes are TRBV5-1 and TRBJ1-6; D is uncertain. The CDR3 loop spans 14 amino acids. The germline V gene has CDR1 SGHRS and CDR2 YFSETQ. Trimming pared 0 bases from V and 7 bases from J, leaving 8 bases between. DNA of the CDR3: TGCGCCAGCAGCTTGGCCGGGAGGAATTCACCCCTCCACTTT. Translated: CASSLAGRNSPLHF.

This clonotype was counted between two and nine times. The rearrangement uses TRBV14 and TRBJ1-1, with D maybe TRBD1 (6 bases). This CDR3 contains 15 residues. The V end lost 0 bases, the J end lost 0 bases, and 8 bases lay between the germline ends. Germline V gives CDR1 SGHDN, CDR2 FVKESK. CDR3 sequence reads: CASSQEGALNTEAFF. The DNA of the CDR3 is TGTGCCAGCAGCCAAGAGGGGGCTCTGAACACTGAAGCTTTCTTT.

The J gene is TRBJ2-1, the V gene TRBV5-5, with D perhaps TRBD1 (6 bases). Germline-derived CDR1 and CDR2 are SGHKS and YYEKEE (reference sequence). This CDR3 is built from 16 residues. Trimming took off 1 base at V and 4 bases at J, with 15 bases between the two ends. The CDR3, as DNA: TGTGCCAGCAGCTTGTCCCCGGGACACCCTTACAATGAGCAGTTCTTC. It is translated as CASSLSPGHPYNEQFF.

The chain joins TRBV4-2 to TRBJ2-5, with 10 positions matching TRBD2. V was clipped by 1 base and J by 4 bases; unmatched bases: 9. CDR1 is LGHNA, CDR2 YNFKEQ, per germline. The CDR3 is made up of 17 amino acids. CDR3 bases: TGTGCCAGCAGCCAAGTGATAAGCGGGGGGGCAGTAGAGACCCAGTACTTC. Its protein product is CASSQVISGGAVETQYF.

CDR3 DNA sequence: TGTGCCAGCAGCTTAGATAGGACAGGTCGCGAGCAGTACTTC. Its protein product is CASSLDRTGREQYF. The chain links TRBV11-2 to TRBJ2-7, with TRBD1 matching over 7 bases. Germline V CDR1 and CDR2: SGHAT, FQNNGV. This CDR3 region has 14 residues. The J segment lost 6 bases and the V segment lost 0 bases, leaving 5 bases of the junction unmatched.

This clonotype was detected a few times. The gene calls are TRBV7-2 and TRBJ1-1, with a tentative D call TRBD1 (5 bases). Germline V gene lookup returns CDR1 SGHTA and CDR2 FQGNSA. CDR3 length: 16 amino acids. Trimming cost V 5 bases and J 6 bases, with 22 bases left between them. As DNA, the CDR3 is TGTGCCAGCAGCCCGGATGGCGTGGGGCGGTCTCCTGAAGCTTTCTTT. This sequence encodes CASSPDGVGRSPEAFF.

This clonotype appeared a few times. The chain is built from TRBV7-9 and TRBJ2-7, with D hard to call. CDR3 length: 15 amino acids. Germline CDR1 and CDR2: SEHNR and FQNEAQ (reference sequence). V lost 1 base and J 3 bases, leaving 13 bases between the germline ends. The CDR3 here is CASSLGFTALYEQYF. Written as DNA, the CDR3 is TGTGCCAGCAGCTTAGGCTTTACGGCCCTCTACGAGCAGTACTTC.

In this sample, this clonotype turned up a few times. The rearrangement uses TRBV6-2 or TRBV6-3 and TRBJ2-2; unclear D gene. The CDR3 has 13 amino acids. CDR1 is MNHEY and CDR2 is SVGEGT in the germline V gene. V lost 7 bases, J lost 1 base, and 7 bases lay in between. The CDR3 DNA sequence: TGTGCCAGCAACGGTCTGAACACCGGGGAGCTGTTTTTT. It yields the protein CASNGLNTGELFF.

V gene TRBV12-3 or TRBV12-4 combines with J gene TRBJ2-5, with 9 bases matching TRBD2. This CDR3 has 15 amino acids. J was trimmed by 0 bases and V by 5 bases; bases with no gene match: 4. The DNA of the CDR3 is TGTGCCAGCAGTCGGACTAGCGAGTACCAAGAGACCCAGTACTTC. Protein product: CASSRTSEYQETQYF.

The chain joins TRBV5-1 to TRBJ2-1; 14 positions agree with TRBD2. V gave up 3 bases and J gave up 9 bases; unmatched junction bases: 5. There are 15 residues in the CDR3. CDR1 and CDR2 from the germline V gene are SGHRS and YFSETQ. The CDR3 DNA reads TGCGCCAGCAGCTGGGGACTAGCGGGGGATAGTGAGCAGTTCTTC. Protein sequence: CASSWGLAGDSEQFF.

This clonotype was seen more than once but under ten times. J is TRBJ2-6 and V is TRBV4-2, with 7 bases matching TRBD1. CDR1 and CDR2 (germline): LGHNA, YNFKEQ. Germline trimming cut 2 bases from V and 0 bases from J; bases unmatched to any gene: 7. The CDR3 is 18 residues long. CDR3 sequence reads: CASSQTGTAASGANVLTF. The CDR3 DNA is TGTGCCAGCAGCCAAACCGGGACAGCCGCCTCTGGGGCCAACGTCCTGACTTTC.

The genes are TRBV5-5 and TRBJ1-1, with D unresolved. In germline, CDR1 is SGHKS, CDR2 YYEKEE (reference sequence). The CDR3 has 14 residues. The V end was cut by 9 bases, the J end by 5 bases, with 20 bases between. For the CDR3, the DNA is TGTGCCATCGGCTTGGAGGGCGGGGTGACTGAAGCTTTCTTT. Residues: CAIGLEGGVTEAFF.

This clonotype has a handful of counts. V is TRBV20-1 and J is TRBJ2-5; a possible D gene is TRBD2 (6 bases). The V and J ends lost 0 bases and 0 bases respectively, with 17 bases between them. The V gene's germline CDR1 is DFQATT and CDR2 SNEGSKA (reference sequence). The CDR3 runs to 17 residues. CDR3 protein: CSARDLLSGGDQETQYF. Here the CDR3 DNA reads TGCAGTGCTAGAGACCTCCTATCCGGGGGAGACCAAGAGACCCAGTACTTC.

The chain recombines TRBV6-5 with TRBJ2-7; no reliable D call. Trimming stripped 7 bases from V and 0 bases from J, with 7 bases between. The CDR3 spans 12 residues. CDR1 MNHEY and CDR2 SVGAGI come from the germline V gene. CDR3 amino acids: CASIPSSYEQYV. The CDR3 DNA is TGTGCCAGCATCCCAAGCTCCTACGAGCAGTACGTC.

This clonotype was counted between two and nine times. V is TRBV11-2 and J is TRBJ2-3; 11 nucleotides align to TRBD2. V lost 0 bases to trimming and J lost 4 bases; unmatched junction nucleotides: 6. CDR1 is SGHAT, CDR2 FQNNGV, per germline. There are 17 residues in the CDR3. Here the CDR3 DNA reads TGTGCCAGCAGCTTAGACATTAGCGGGGGGGCCTCAGATACGCAGTATTTT. The encoded protein is CASSLDISGGASDTQYF. The variable domain in full, with the rest retrieved from reference TRBV11-2 and TRBJ2-3, is EAGVAQSPRYKIIEKRQSVAFWCNPISGHATLYWYQQILGQGPKLLIQFQNNGVVDDSQLPKDRFSAERLKGVDSTLKIQPAKLEDSAVYLCASSLDISGGASDTQYFGPGTRLTVL.

A few counts support this clonotype. The V gene is TRBV24-1, the J gene TRBJ2-5; no firm D call. Germline CDR1 reads KGHDR; CDR2 reads SFDVKD. The CDR3 runs to 13 residues. Trimming cost V 3 bases and J 5 bases, with 9 bases left between them. This chain's CDR3 is CATSDHYRETQYF. The CDR3 DNA reads as TGTGCCACCAGTGATCACTACCGGGAGACCCAGTACTTC.

This clonotype was counted only a few times. The chain couples TRBV6-1 to TRBJ1-5; 12 positions agree with TRBD1. Losses at the gene ends were 2 bases for V and 6 bases for J; bases not matched to a gene: 2. Looked up from germline, CDR1 is MNHNS and CDR2 is SASEGT. The CDR3 sequence is 15 residues long. The CDR3 sequence is CASSEWDRGLQPQHF. The CDR3 DNA follows: TGTGCCAGCAGTGAATGGGACAGGGGGCTTCAGCCCCAGCATTTT.

This sequence joins TRBV4-3 and TRBJ2-7; D uncertain. The length of the CDR3 is 17 residues. The V end was cut by 0 bases, the J end by 3 bases, with 18 bases between. Germline V lookup: CDR1 LGHNA, CDR2 YSLEER. The CDR3 region has the DNA TGCGCCAGCAGCCAAGATCCTCGTTTATCGAGCCTCTACGAGCAGTACTTC. It codes for CASSQDPRLSSLYEQYF.

This clonotype has a handful of counts. V usage is TRBV5-1 and J usage is TRBJ2-7, with D possibly matching TRBD2 (5 bases). Trimming took off 4 bases at V and 5 bases at J, with 19 bases between the two ends. The CDR3 totals 15 residues. The germline V gene encodes CDR1 SGHRS and CDR2 YFSETQ. The CDR3 nucleotides read TGCGCCAGCAGCAGTACGGGGAAGCCCATCCACGAGCAGTACTTC. The encoded protein is CASSSTGKPIHEQYF.

The gene calls are TRBV4-3 and TRBJ2-3; no clear D gene. Germline loops: CDR1 LGHNA, CDR2 YSLEER. The CDR3 runs to 16 residues. With 2 bases removed from V and 2 bases from J, the gap between germline ends came to 14 bases. CDR3 sequence: CASSQRSLDFTDTQYF. The CDR3 DNA sequence: TGCGCCAGCAGCCAACGGTCTCTTGATTTCACAGATACGCAGTATTTT.

This clonotype was counted between two and nine times. This chain joins TRBV6-1 and TRBJ2-1; TRBD2 matches 9 bases. The ends lost 4 bases at V and 12 bases at J; junction bases unmatched: 16. Germline V gene lookup returns CDR1 MNHNS and CDR2 SASEGT. This CDR3 region has 16 residues. CDR3 nucleotide sequence: TGTGCCAGCAGTGCACGCGGGGGGGTTCCGTCGATATCGCAGTTCTTC. Amino acid sequence: CASSARGGVPSISQFF.

This clonotype was detected only a few times. V is TRBV11-2 and J is TRBJ2-5; D is undetermined. From germline, CDR1 is SGHAT and CDR2 FQNNGV. Trimming stripped 5 bases from V and 1 base from J, with 5 bases between. The CDR3 covers 12 residues. The CDR3 DNA is TGTGCCAGCAGCAGCCTCCAAGAGACCCAGTACTTC. It yields the protein CASSSLQETQYF.